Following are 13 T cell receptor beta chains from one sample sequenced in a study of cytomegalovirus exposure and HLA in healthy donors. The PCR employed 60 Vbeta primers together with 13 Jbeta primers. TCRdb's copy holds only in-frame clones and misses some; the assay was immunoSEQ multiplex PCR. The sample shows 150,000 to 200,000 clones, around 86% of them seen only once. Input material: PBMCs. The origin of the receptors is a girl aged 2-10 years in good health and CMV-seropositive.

The CDR3 protein is CASSTDRGHYEQYF. CDR3 coding DNA: TGTGCCAGCAGCACGGACAGGGGGCACTACGAGCAGTACTTC. The V and J genes are TRBV9 and TRBJ2-7; 11 bases match TRBD1. The CDR3 is 14 residues long. Germline values: CDR1 SGDLS, CDR2 YYNGEE. Trimming cost V 4 bases and J 3 bases; bases outside gene matches: 3.

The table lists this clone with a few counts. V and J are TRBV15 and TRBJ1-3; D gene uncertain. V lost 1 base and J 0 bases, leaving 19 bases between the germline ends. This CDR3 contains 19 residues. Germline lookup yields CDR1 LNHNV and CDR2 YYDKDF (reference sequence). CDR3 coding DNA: TGTGCCACCAGCAGAGGTACCACCCGGAGGAGTGCCTCTGGAAACACCATATATTTT. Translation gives CATSRGTTRRSASGNTIYF. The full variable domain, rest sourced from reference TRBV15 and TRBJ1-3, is DAMVIQNPRYQVTQFGKPVTLSCSQTLNHNVMYWYQQKSSQAPKLLFHYYDKDFNNEADTPDNFQSRRPNTSFCFLDIRSPGLGDTAMYLCATSRGTTRRSASGNTIYFGEGSWLTVV.

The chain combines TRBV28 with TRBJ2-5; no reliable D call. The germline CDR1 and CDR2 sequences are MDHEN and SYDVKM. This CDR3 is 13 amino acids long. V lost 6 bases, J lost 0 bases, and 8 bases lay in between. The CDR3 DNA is TGTGCCAGCAGAGAGAAATACCAAGAGACCCAGTACTTC. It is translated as CASREKYQETQYF.

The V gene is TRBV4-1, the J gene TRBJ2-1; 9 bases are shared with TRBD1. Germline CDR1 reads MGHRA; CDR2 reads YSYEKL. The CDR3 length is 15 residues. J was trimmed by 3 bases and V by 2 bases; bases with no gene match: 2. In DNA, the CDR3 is TGCGCCAGCAGCCAACGACAGGGGGGCTACAATGAGCAGTTCTTC. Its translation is CASSQRQGGYNEQFF.

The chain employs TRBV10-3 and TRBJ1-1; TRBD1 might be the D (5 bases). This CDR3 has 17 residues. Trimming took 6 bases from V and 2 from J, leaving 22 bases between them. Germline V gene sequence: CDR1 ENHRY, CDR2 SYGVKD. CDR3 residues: CAIREQFSTAGNTEAFF. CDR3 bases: TGTGCCATCAGGGAACAGTTTTCGACAGCGGGTAACACTGAAGCTTTCTTT.

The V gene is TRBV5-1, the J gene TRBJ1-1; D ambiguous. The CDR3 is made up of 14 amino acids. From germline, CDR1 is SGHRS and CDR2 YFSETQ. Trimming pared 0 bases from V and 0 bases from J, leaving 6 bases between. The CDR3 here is CASSLDGLNTEAFF. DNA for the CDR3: TGCGCCAGCAGCTTGGACGGTCTGAACACTGAAGCTTTCTTT. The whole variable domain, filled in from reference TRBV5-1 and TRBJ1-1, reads KAGVTQTPRYLIKTRGQQVTLSCSPISGHRSVSWYQQTPGQGLQFLFEYFSETQRNKGNFPGRFSGRQFSNSRSEMNVSTLELGDSALYLCASSLDGLNTEAFFGQGTRLTVV.

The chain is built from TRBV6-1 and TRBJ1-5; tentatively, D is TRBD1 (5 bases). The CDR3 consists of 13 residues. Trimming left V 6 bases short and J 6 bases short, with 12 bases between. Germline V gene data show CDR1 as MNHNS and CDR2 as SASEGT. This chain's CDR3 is CASSSQASQPQHF. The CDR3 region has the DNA TGTGCCAGCAGCTCACAGGCCAGTCAGCCCCAGCATTTT.

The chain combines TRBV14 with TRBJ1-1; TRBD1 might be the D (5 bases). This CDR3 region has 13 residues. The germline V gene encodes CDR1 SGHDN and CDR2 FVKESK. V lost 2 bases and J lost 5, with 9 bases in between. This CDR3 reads CASSQTQGTEAFF. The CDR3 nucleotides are TGTGCCAGCAGCCAAACCCAGGGTACTGAAGCTTTCTTT.

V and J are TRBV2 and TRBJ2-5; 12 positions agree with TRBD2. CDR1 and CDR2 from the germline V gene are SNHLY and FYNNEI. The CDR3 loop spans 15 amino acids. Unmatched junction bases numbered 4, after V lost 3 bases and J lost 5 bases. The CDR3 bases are TGTGCCAGCAGTGATTCTAGCGGGAGGGCGGAGACCCAGTACTTC. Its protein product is CASSDSSGRAETQYF. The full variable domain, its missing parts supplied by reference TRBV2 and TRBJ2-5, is EPEVTQTPSHQVTQMGQEVILRCVPISNHLYFYWYRQILGQKVEFLVSFYNNEISEKSEIFDDQFSVERPDGSNFTLKIRSTKLEDSAMYFCASSDSSGRAETQYFGPGTRLLVL.

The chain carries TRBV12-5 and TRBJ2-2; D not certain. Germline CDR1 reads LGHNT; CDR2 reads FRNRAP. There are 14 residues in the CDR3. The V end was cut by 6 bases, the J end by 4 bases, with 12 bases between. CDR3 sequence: CASGNGLRTGELFF. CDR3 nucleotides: TGTGCTAGTGGAAATGGCCTTCGCACCGGGGAGCTGTTTTTT.

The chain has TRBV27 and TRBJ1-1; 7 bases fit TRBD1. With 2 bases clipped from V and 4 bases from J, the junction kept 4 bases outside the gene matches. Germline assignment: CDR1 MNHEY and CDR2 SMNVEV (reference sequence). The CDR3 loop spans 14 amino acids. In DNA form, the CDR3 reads TGTGCCAGCAGTTTACTGAGGGGGCTCACTGAAGCTTTCTTT. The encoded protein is CASSLLRGLTEAFF.

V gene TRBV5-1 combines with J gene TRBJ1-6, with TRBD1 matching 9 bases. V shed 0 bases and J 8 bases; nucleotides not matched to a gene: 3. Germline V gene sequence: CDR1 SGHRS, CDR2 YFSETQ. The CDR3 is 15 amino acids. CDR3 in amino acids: CASSLAGTGYSPLHF. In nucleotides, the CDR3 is TGCGCCAGCAGCTTGGCCGGGACAGGGTATTCACCCCTCCACTTT.

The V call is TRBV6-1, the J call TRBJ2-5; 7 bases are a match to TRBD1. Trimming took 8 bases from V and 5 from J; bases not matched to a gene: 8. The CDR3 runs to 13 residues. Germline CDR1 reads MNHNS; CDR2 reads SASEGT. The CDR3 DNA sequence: TGTGCCAGCGGGAAGGACAGGCGGGAGACCCAGTACTTC. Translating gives CASGKDRRETQYF.